A selection of T cell receptor beta chains follows, all from one sample in a study of T cells in Graves' hyperthyroidism and ophthalmopathy. Via MiXCR, TCRdb re-called the multiplex PCR reads, giving one row per CDR3 protein. The sample holds 700,000 or so distinct CDR3 sequences, about a sixth seen once. Sequencing used blood. Receptors originate from a man younger than 30 with Graves' hyperthyroidism. The CDR3 runs from the conserved cysteine through the conserved F or W. The D gene is left open where the match is weak. Part of the rows lack a size; the others show once, few, many or a class for expanded clones.

J gene | D gene | V gene | clone size | CDR3 DNA | CDR3 protein
TRBJ1-4 | - | TRBV6-1 | few | TGTGCCAGCAGTGAAAGAAGTCAGGGCGTAAAACTGTTTTTT | CASSERSQGVKLFF
TRBJ2-7 | - | TRBV2 | few | TGTGCCAGCACTGAGGTCGAGCAGTACTTC | CASTEVEQYF
TRBJ2-1 | - | TRBV5-5 | - | TGTGCCAGCAGCTCGGGGGCTGGGGTTTACAATGAGCAGTTCTTC | CASSSGAGVYNEQFF
TRBJ2-5 | - | TRBV5-6 | - | TGTGCCAGCAGCTTGACTAGTGGGGGAGAGACCCAGTACTTC | CASSLTSGGETQYF
TRBJ1-5 | - | TRBV9 | - | TGTGCCAGTAGTATAAAGGTTGGAAATCAGCCCCAGCATTTT | CASSIKVGNQPQHF
TRBJ2-1 | TRBD2 | TRBV30 | - | TGTGCCTGGAGGGGATCCGGGACTAGCGGGAGGAGCTCCTACAATGAGCAGTTCTTC | CAWRGSGTSGRSSYNEQFF
TRBJ2-1 | - | TRBV5-5 | many | TGTGCCAGCAGCCAGCAGATCGGATACAATGAGCAGTTCTTC | CASSQQIGYNEQFF
TRBJ2-3 | TRBD2 | TRBV7-3 | few | TGTGCCAGCAGCTCGGGACTAGCGTGGACAGATACGCAGTATTTT | CASSSGLAWTDTQYF
TRBJ2-2 | - | TRBV19 | - | TGTGCCAGTACCATGAGCCGGAGAAGGGGCTCCGGGGAGCTGTTTTTT | CASTMSRRRGSGELFF
TRBJ2-3 | - | TRBV9 | few | TGTGCCAGCAGCGTAGAGGACACTGGCCCAGATACGCAGTATTTT | CASSVEDTGPDTQYF
TRBJ2-7 | - | TRBV5-6 | few | TGTGCCAGCAGCTTGGACAGGTTCCCCCACGAGCAGTACTTC | CASSLDRFPHEQYF
TRBJ2-1 | - | TRBV7-2 | many | TGTGCCAGCAGTGGCGAGATTTACTACAATGAGCAGTTCTTC | CASSGEIYYNEQFF
TRBJ2-1 | TRBD2 | TRBV28 | many | TGTGCCAGCAGGGGACTAGCGGGAGAGAGCTCCTACAATGAGCAGTTCTTC | CASRGLAGESSYNEQFF
TRBJ2-1 | - | TRBV5-6 | few | TGTGCCAGCAGCTTGTCGGAAGACTCCTACAATGAGCAGTTCTTC | CASSLSEDSYNEQFF
TRBJ2-1 | TRBD2 | TRBV12-3/TRBV12-4 | few | TGTGCCAGCAACCCGGGCGGGAGCTCCTACAATGAGCAGTTCTTC | CASNPGGSSYNEQFF
TRBJ1-3 | TRBD1 | TRBV13 | few | TGTGCCAGCAGCCAGCTGACAGGGATCGGAAACACCATATATTTT | CASSQLTGIGNTIYF